One and the same sample provided the 30 T cell receptor beta chains below, sequenced in a study of identical twins. TCRdb passed the 5' RACE reads through MiXCR, listing each CDR3 protein once. In the table there are about 470,000 distinct CDR3 sequences, 24% of which are singletons. This sample was shared with a second study, whose subject was T cells expressing NK-cell markers.

The sample comprised CD4+ T cells sorted from blood. These receptors were obtained from a woman aged 18-29 years in good health.

This clonotype was observed a handful of times. Relative to the germline gene, one junction end is altered; a read error may explain this. This rearrangement joins TRBV7-9 to TRBJ2-3; 7 bases map to TRBD2. This CDR3 spans 15 amino acids. Germline V gene lookup returns CDR1 SEHNR and CDR2 FQNEAQ (reference sequence). The DNA of the CDR3 is TGCGCCAGCAGCTTGGGTAGCGGGAGCACAGATACGCAGTATTTT. Translating it yields CASSLGSGSTDTQYF.

This clonotype was observed a handful of times. The rearrangement uses TRBV6-5 and TRBJ1-1, with a tentative D call TRBD1 (5 bases). The CDR3 runs 12 residues. Germline V gene lookup returns CDR1 MNHEY and CDR2 SVGAGI. V was clipped by 4 bases and J by 4 bases, with 7 bases between them. The CDR3 nucleotides are TGTGCCAGCAGTTCAGGGACCACTGAAGCTTTCTTT. It is translated as CASSSGTTEAFF.

This chain links TRBV6-6 with TRBJ2-3, with D possibly matching TRBD2 (5 bases). The V gene lost 8 bases and the J gene lost 6 bases, with 15 bases spanning the gap. The CDR3 runs 13 residues. CDR1 is MNHNY, CDR2 SVGAGI, per germline (reference sequence). In DNA, the CDR3 is TGTGCCAGCCAACGGGCGGAGGACGATACGCAGTATTTT. This codes for CASQRAEDDTQYF.

The sample holds one count of this clonotype. The CDR3, as DNA: TGTGCCAGCAGTTCCGAGACAGGGGGCGTCGAGCAGTACTTC. Protein product: CASSSETGGVEQYF. The rearrangement joins TRBV2 to TRBJ2-7; 10 nucleotides line up with TRBD1. This CDR3 contains 14 residues. CDR1 is SNHLY and CDR2 is FYNNEI in the germline V gene. The J segment lost 6 bases and the V segment lost 5 bases, leaving 7 bases of the junction unmatched. The complete variable domain, with remaining parts taken from reference TRBV2 and TRBJ2-7, reads EPEVTQTPSHQVTQMGQEVILRCVPISNHLYFYWYRQILGQKVEFLVSFYNNEISEKSEIFDDQFSVERPDGSNFTLKIRSTKLEDSAMYFCASSSETGGVEQYFGPGTRLTVT.

DNA for the CDR3: TGCAGTGCTAGTATTGCGGGGGCCGGAGTGCAGCAGTACTTC. It encodes CSASIAGAGVQQYF. The V and J genes are TRBV20-1 and TRBJ2-7; D perhaps matches TRBD2 (7 bases). Per the germline V gene, CDR1 is DFQATT and CDR2 is SNEGSKA (reference sequence). V gave up 3 bases and J gave up 8 bases, with 20 bases separating them. This CDR3 spans 14 amino acids.

This chain joins TRBV5-1 and TRBJ1-1; D unclear. The germline CDR1 and CDR2 sequences are SGHRS and YFSETQ. This CDR3 has 14 residues. V gave up 0 bases and J gave up 6 bases, with 12 bases separating them. The CDR3 sequence is CASSLAGDIPEAFF. CDR3 DNA: TGCGCCAGCAGCTTGGCGGGCGATATCCCTGAAGCTTTCTTT. The full variable domain, completed using reference TRBV5-1 and TRBJ1-1, is KAGVTQTPRYLIKTRGQQVTLSCSPISGHRSVSWYQQTPGQGLQFLFEYFSETQRNKGNFPGRFSGRQFSNSRSEMNVSTLELGDSALYLCASSLAGDIPEAFFGQGTRLTVV.

The chain has TRBV3-1 and TRBJ2-6, with 8 bases lining up with TRBD1. Germline V gene sequence: CDR1 LGHDT, CDR2 YNNKEL (reference sequence). The CDR3 is 15 amino acids. V gave up 2 bases and J gave up 4 bases; unmatched junction bases: 1. CDR3 in DNA: TGTGCCAGCAGCCAACAGGGGGCCGGGGCCAACGTCCTGACTTTC. Its translation: CASSQQGAGANVLTF.

The V call is TRBV28, the J call TRBJ2-5; no clear D. The V end was cut by 3 bases, the J end by 5 bases, with 7 bases between. The CDR3 contains 12 residues. Germline V gene data show CDR1 as MDHEN and CDR2 as SYDVKM. CDR3 in amino acids: CASSLKKETQYF. DNA of the CDR3: TGTGCCAGCAGTTTGAAGAAGGAGACCCAGTACTTC.

This clonotype was counted only a few times. This rearrangement joins TRBV7-9 to TRBJ2-7; D gene ambiguous. V shed 5 bases and J shed 11 bases, with 16 bases lying between them. Germline assignment: CDR1 SEHNR and CDR2 FQNEAQ (reference sequence). The CDR3 consists of 12 residues. The CDR3 protein is CASSPNSEVEYF. In DNA form, the CDR3 reads TGTGCCAGCAGCCCGAATAGTGAGGTTGAGTACTTC.

In its sample, this clonotype was seen a few times. The rearrangement uses TRBV12-3 or TRBV12-4 and TRBJ1-1; 9 positions agree with TRBD1. V was pared by 4 bases and J by 2 bases, with 5 bases of the junction left unmatched. The CDR3 totals 15 residues. The CDR3: CASSSRDRENTEAFF. CDR3 coding DNA: TGTGCCAGCAGTTCCAGGGACAGGGAAAACACTGAAGCTTTCTTT.

The table lists this clonotype with a few counts. The chain couples TRBV18 to TRBJ2-6; D is unresolved. Germline V gene data show CDR1 as KGHSH and CDR2 as LQKENI. There are 17 residues in the CDR3. Trimming shortened V by 0 bases and J by 0 bases, and 9 bases separated the two germline ends. This CDR3 reads CASSPPWLSSGANVLTF. CDR3 coding DNA: TGTGCCAGCTCACCACCCTGGTTAAGCTCTGGGGCCAACGTCCTGACTTTC.

The chain has TRBV20-1 and TRBJ2-1; 7 nucleotides align to TRBD1. CDR1 and CDR2 from the germline V gene are DFQATT and SNEGSKA (reference sequence). The CDR3 loop spans 13 amino acids. Losses at the gene ends were 4 bases for V and 6 bases for J; bases not matched to a gene: 6. DNA of the CDR3: TGCAGTGCTACTCCTGGACAGGCCAATGAGCAGTTCTTC. Its translation is CSATPGQANEQFF.

This clonotype was detected a few times. This chain joins TRBV6-1 and TRBJ1-1, with 7 nucleotides matching TRBD1. CDR3 length equals 14 residues. The V segment lost 4 bases and the J segment 3 bases; nucleotides outside the gene matches: 5. The germline gives CDR1 MNHNS, CDR2 SASEGT. The CDR3 sequence: CASSGTGVDTEAFF. The DNA for the CDR3 is TGTGCCAGCAGTGGCACAGGGGTGGACACTGAAGCTTTCTTT.

This clonotype was found a few times. This chain uses TRBV3-1 with TRBJ2-7; the D is unclear. Germline V gives CDR1 LGHDT, CDR2 YNNKEL (reference sequence). The CDR3 has 15 amino acids. V dropped 0 bases and J dropped 1 base, with 10 bases sitting between them. The DNA of the CDR3 is TGTGCCAGCAGCCAAGATTTAACAGCATCCTACGAGCAGTACTTC. Protein: CASSQDLTASYEQYF.

The chain uses TRBV10-3 and TRBJ2-1; 9 positions match TRBD2. CDR3 length: 14 residues. In germline, CDR1 is ENHRY, CDR2 SYGVKD. The trim removed 7 bases at V and 5 bases at J, leaving 6 bases unmatched. CDR3 DNA sequence: TGTGCCATCACGGCGGGAGGGCTTCACAATGAGCAGTTCTTC. It specifies CAITAGGLHNEQFF.

The chain links TRBV6-5 to TRBJ2-7; D gene ambiguous. V lost 11 bases and J lost 0, with 11 bases in between. The germline V gene encodes CDR1 MNHEY and CDR2 SVGAGI. The CDR3 consists of 12 residues. The CDR3, as DNA: TGTGCCGTCCGGCATAGCTCCTACGAGCAGTACTTC. Protein product: CAVRHSSYEQYF.

This chain connects TRBV20-1 to TRBJ2-2; 7 nucleotides line up with TRBD2. Germline loops: CDR1 DFQATT, CDR2 SNEGSKA (reference sequence). The length of the CDR3 is 13 residues. Losses at the gene ends were 3 bases for V and 5 bases for J; bases not matched to a gene: 3. The DNA of the CDR3 is TGCAGTGCTAGCGGGAGGCTTACCGGGGAGCTGTTTTTT. Its protein product is CSASGRLTGELFF.

The chain recombines TRBV5-1 with TRBJ1-2; D is possibly TRBD1 (6 bases). Trimming shortened V by 2 bases and J by 5 bases, and 13 bases separated the two germline ends. Germline CDR1 reads SGHRS; CDR2 reads YFSETQ. This CDR3 region has 14 residues. CDR3 in amino acids: CASSLQGVPYGYTF. CDR3 nucleotides: TGCGCCAGCAGCTTACAGGGAGTTCCTTATGGCTACACCTTC.

This clonotype was counted between two and nine times. This chain uses TRBV15 with TRBJ2-7; D is unclear. The CDR3 has 12 amino acids. Germline V gene data show CDR1 as LNHNV and CDR2 as YYDKDF (reference sequence). V shed 0 bases and J shed 3 bases, with 3 bases lying between them. DNA of the CDR3: TGTGCCACCAGCAGAGATTTCTACGAGCAGTACTTC. Translation gives CATSRDFYEQYF.

The V and J genes are TRBV6-1 and TRBJ1-3; weak D call: TRBD1 (5 bases). Deletions cut 6 bases from V and 0 bases from J, with 18 bases between. This CDR3 spans 17 amino acids. CDR1 MNHNS and CDR2 SASEGT come from the germline V gene. The CDR3 spells CASSRTRDLFSGNTIYF. The CDR3 region has the DNA TGTGCCAGCAGCCGTACCCGGGACTTATTCTCTGGAAACACCATATATTTT.

The gene calls are TRBV6-6 and TRBJ1-1, with D unresolved. The V gene's germline CDR1 is MNHNY and CDR2 SVGAGI (reference sequence). The CDR3 extends over 12 amino acids. The V gene lost 5 bases and the J gene lost 11 bases, with 15 bases spanning the gap. CDR3 residues: CASSQRETGAFF. Here the CDR3 DNA reads TGTGCCAGCAGTCAGAGGGAAACTGGGGCTTTCTTT.

In this sample, this clonotype turned up a few times. V is TRBV3-1 and J is TRBJ2-2; TRBD1 matches at 8 bases. The CDR3 has 15 amino acids. Germline CDR1 LGHDT, CDR2 YNNKEL (reference sequence). The ends lost 4 bases at V and 7 bases at J; junction bases unmatched: 8. The CDR3 DNA follows: TGTGCCAGCAGCCCCGGTCCAGGGGGCATCGGGGAGCTGTTTTTT. Its protein is CASSPGPGGIGELFF.

Written as DNA, the CDR3 is TGTGCCTGGCATCGACTAGCGGTCCAAGAGACCCAGTACTTC. Translated: CAWHRLAVQETQYF. The chain has TRBV30 and TRBJ2-5; 9 bases line up with TRBD2. Germline values: CDR1 GTSNPN, CDR2 SVGIG (reference sequence). The CDR3 length is 14 residues. The junction had 5 bases not matched to a gene; V was cut back by 5 bases and J by 1 base.

V and J are TRBV7-2 and TRBJ2-6; D gene uncertain. Germline V gene lookup returns CDR1 SGHTA and CDR2 FQGNSA. The CDR3 is made up of 14 amino acids. Trimming left V 2 bases short and J 2 bases short, with 4 bases between. The CDR3 coding sequence is TGTGCCAGCAGCTTATACGCTGGGGCCAACGTCCTGACTTTC. It codes for CASSLYAGANVLTF.

At least ten counts were recorded for this clonotype. The gene calls are TRBV5-5 and TRBJ2-2; unclear D gene. Looked up from germline, CDR1 is SGHKS and CDR2 is YYEKEE (reference sequence). The CDR3 covers 12 residues. V lost 7 bases, J lost 7 bases, and 11 bases lay in between. The CDR3 DNA follows: TGTGCCAGCGGGCGACAAGGCGGGGAGCTGTTTTTT. Translating gives CASGRQGGELFF.

This sequence joins TRBV12-3 or TRBV12-4 and TRBJ2-5; 9 bases match TRBD1. This CDR3 spans 14 amino acids. The J segment lost 2 bases and the V segment lost 7 bases, leaving 5 bases of the junction unmatched. DNA of the CDR3: TGTGCCAGCACCCGGGACAGGGTACAAGAGACCCAGTACTTC. Translation: CASTRDRVQETQYF.

The chain recombines TRBV20-1 with TRBJ2-3; D not resolved. Looked up from germline, CDR1 is DFQATT and CDR2 is SNEGSKA (reference sequence). Trimming cost V 6 bases and J 2 bases, with 3 bases left between them. This CDR3 is built from 10 residues. CDR3 sequence (DNA): TGCAGTGCCGTCACAGATACGCAGTATTTT. Encoded protein: CSAVTDTQYF.

The chain couples TRBV11-2 to TRBJ2-6; D is unresolved. Trimming stripped 5 bases from V and 3 bases from J, with 14 bases between. CDR3 length: 16 amino acids. Germline V gives CDR1 SGHAT, CDR2 FQNNGV. CDR3 loop: CASSPLRANGANVLTF. In nucleotides, the CDR3 is TGTGCCAGCAGCCCCCTCCGGGCTAATGGGGCCAACGTCCTGACTTTC.

This clonotype was counted ten times or more. The rearrangement links TRBV24-1 to TRBJ2-3; a weak D match, TRBD1 (5 bases). CDR1 is KGHDR, CDR2 SFDVKD, per germline. V was trimmed by 4 bases and J by 5 bases, leaving 6 bases between them. This CDR3 contains 12 residues. CDR3 sequence: CATSERGDTQYF. The CDR3 DNA follows: TGTGCCACCAGTGAAAGGGGAGATACGCAGTATTTT.

This clonotype occurred a few times. This chain links TRBV9 with TRBJ1-1; D call uncertain. The CDR3 sequence is 14 residues long. V was shortened by 0 bases and J by 1 base, with 7 bases between the two germline ends. Germline V gives CDR1 SGDLS, CDR2 YYNGEE. This chain's CDR3 is CASSVATRNTEAFF. CDR3 coding DNA: TGTGCCAGCAGCGTAGCTACCAGGAACACTGAAGCTTTCTTT.